The present entry profiles one TCR beta chain with its context. This sample is part of a study of blood T cell repertoires in COVID-19. Study context: From T cells, B-cell-depleted T cells, or PBMCs came the material, which was cDNA or gDNA.

The method was immunoSEQ multiplex PCR; TCRdb's version includes in-frame clones alone and lacks a portion of them. The sample yields some 80,000 clones, 85% to 90% seen once. Sequenced: peripheral blood. The receptor was isolated from a human donor in a cohort sampled during active COVID-19.

CDR3 in amino acids: CASSDPRRRADEQFF. CDR3 bases: TGTGCCAGCAGTGACCCTAGGCGGAGGGCGGATGAGCAGTTCTTC. The gene calls are TRBV25-1 and TRBJ2-1, with D possibly being TRBD2 (6 bases). CDR1 and CDR2 from the germline V gene are MGHDK and SYGVNS. V lost 3 bases to trimming and J lost 8 bases, with 17 bases between them. CDR3 length equals 15 residues.